These 18 T cell receptor beta chains originate from one sample sequenced in a study of early T cells in non-severe SARS-CoV-2 infection. TCRdb called the 5' RACE reads again in MiXCR, with one record for every CDR3 protein. This table holds 20,000 or so distinct CDR3 sequences, 4.5% to 6% found once. Here the sequenced sample was whole blood, taken at baseline. Receptors were obtained from an adult who was a healthcare worker with PCR-confirmed SARS-CoV-2 infection or an uninfected control (not recorded which).

By share, this clonotype ranks as medium-sized. V and J are TRBV24-1 and TRBJ1-2; D remains unclear. The CDR3 loop spans 19 amino acids. V was cut by 0 bases and J by 4 bases, with 23 bases left in between. Germline-derived CDR1 and CDR2 are KGHDR and SFDVKD. Here the CDR3 reads CATSDLIPEEALIPYGYTF. CDR3 nucleotides: TGTGCCACCAGTGATTTGATTCCGGAGGAGGCCCTCATCCCCTATGGCTACACCTTC.

This clonotype showed up many times. The chain couples TRBV4-3 to TRBJ2-6; possibly TRBD1 or TRBD2 for D (5 bases each). V dropped 0 bases and J dropped 4 bases, with 7 bases sitting between them. CDR3 length: 15 residues. Germline CDR1 LGHNA, CDR2 YSLEER. CDR3 bases: TGCGCCAGCAGCCAAGAAGGGGAGGGGGCCAACGTCCTGACTTTC. It yields the protein CASSQEGEGANVLTF.

This clonotype was picked up many times. V and J are TRBV5-1 and TRBJ1-5; D is uncertain. CDR1 and CDR2 (germline): SGHRS, YFSETQ. The germline V and J ends were trimmed by 0 bases and 3 bases, with 13 bases remaining between them. The CDR3 sequence is 16 residues long. The CDR3 nucleotides are TGCGCCAGCAGCTTGGATGGACGTAGTAACAATCAGCCCCAGCATTTT. Translation: CASSLDGRSNNQPQHF. Combining the CDR3 with reference TRBV5-1 and TRBJ1-5 gives the whole variable domain KAGVTQTPRYLIKTRGQQVTLSCSPISGHRSVSWYQQTPGQGLQFLFEYFSETQRNKGNFPGRFSGRQFSNSRSEMNVSTLELGDSALYLCASSLDGRSNNQPQHFGDGTRLSIL.

The V and J genes are TRBV6-5 and TRBJ2-2; D is perhaps TRBD1 (6 bases). Germline loops: CDR1 MNHEY, CDR2 SVGAGI. The ends were cut back, 5 bases at V and 1 base at J, with 11 bases in the middle. The length of the CDR3 is 15 residues. CDR3 protein: CASSVTGQNTGELFF. CDR3 nucleotide sequence: TGTGCCAGCAGTGTAACGGGACAGAACACCGGGGAGCTGTTTTTT.

This clonotype is labeled medium-sized (0.01 to 0.1%). This CDR3 reads CASSLRGIGRTSTDTQYF. The DNA for the CDR3 is TGTGCCAGCAGCTTACGGGGGATCGGGAGAACTAGCACAGATACGCAGTATTTT. J is TRBJ2-3 and V is TRBV7-9; TRBD2 might be the D (6 bases). This CDR3 contains 18 residues. Germline V lookup: CDR1 SEHNR, CDR2 FQNEAQ (reference sequence). Deletions cut 2 bases from V and 0 bases from J, with 18 bases between. The full variable domain, completed using reference TRBV7-9 and TRBJ2-3, is DTGVSQNPRHKITKRGQNVTFRCDPISEHNRLYWYRQTLGQGPEFLTYFQNEAQLEKSRLLSDRFSAERPKGSFSTLEIQRTEQGDSAMYLCASSLRGIGRTSTDTQYFGPGTRLTVL.

This clonotype was detected many times. Here the CDR3 reads CASSVADEQFF. The CDR3 DNA is TGTGCCAGCAGCGTAGCAGATGAGCAGTTCTTC. The gene calls are TRBV9 and TRBJ2-1; D is ambiguous. This CDR3 spans 11 amino acids. Deletions cut 0 bases from V and 8 bases from J, with 3 bases between. Germline V lookup: CDR1 SGDLS, CDR2 YYNGEE.

The chain links TRBV6-5 to TRBJ1-3; D is possibly TRBD1 (6 bases). V was shortened by 2 bases and J by 3 bases, with 11 bases between the two germline ends. This CDR3 is 15 amino acids long. Germline CDR1 reads MNHEY; CDR2 reads SVGAGI. The CDR3 sequence is CASSYATGYGNTIYF. CDR3 bases: TGTGCCAGCAGTTACGCGACAGGATATGGAAACACCATATATTTT.

The table lists this clonotype with many counts. The chain has TRBV7-3 and TRBJ2-1, with D possibly called TRBD1 or TRBD2 (7 bases each). This CDR3 has 15 amino acids. CDR1 and CDR2 from the germline V gene are SGHTA and FQGTGA. V shed 2 bases and J shed 1 base, with 9 bases lying between them. The DNA for the CDR3 is TGTGCCAGCAGCTTACAGGGGGGGTCCTACAATGAGCAGTTCTTC. It specifies CASSLQGGSYNEQFF. Full variable domain (remainder filled in from reference TRBV7-3 and TRBJ2-1): GAGVSQTPSNKVTEKGKYVELRCDPISGHTALYWYRQSLGQGPEFLIYFQGTGAADDSGLPNDRFFAVRPEGSVSTLKIQRTERGDSAVYLCASSLQGGSYNEQFFGPGTRLTVL.

This clonotype has just a few counts. This chain links TRBV5-1 with TRBJ1-2; 9 nucleotides align to TRBD1. The CDR3 is made up of 14 amino acids. V gave up 2 bases and J gave up 2 bases; unmatched junction bases: 1. Per the germline V gene, CDR1 is SGHRS and CDR2 is YFSETQ. The CDR3 sequence: CASSFGQGNYGYTF. CDR3 DNA sequence: TGCGCCAGCAGCTTTGGACAGGGGAACTATGGCTACACCTTC.

This clonotype came up many times. CDR3 sequence: CASSSGDVTYEQYF. The DNA for the CDR3 is TGTGCCAGCAGCTCGGGGGACGTAACCTACGAGCAGTACTTC. The genes are TRBV7-6 and TRBJ2-7; D is possibly TRBD2 (6 bases). Germline V lookup: CDR1 SGHVS, CDR2 FNYEAQ. The CDR3 totals 14 residues. Trimming removed 4 bases from V and 2 bases from J, with 12 bases in between.

This chain uses TRBV5-4 with TRBJ2-1; 14 bases match TRBD2. The V and J ends lost 4 bases and 6 bases, in that order; junction bases with no gene match: 15. This CDR3 is 19 amino acids long. From germline, CDR1 is SGHNT and CDR2 YYREEE (reference sequence). CDR3 region: CASSVPGTSGGPRRNEQFF. CDR3 coding DNA: TGTGCCAGCAGCGTTCCCGGGACTAGCGGGGGCCCGCGTCGCAATGAGCAGTTCTTC.

Many counts were recorded for this clonotype. V gene TRBV12-3 or TRBV12-4 combines with J gene TRBJ1-1; D call uncertain. CDR3 length equals 12 residues. Trimming left V 5 bases short and J 4 bases short, with 8 bases between. CDR3: CASSPFVTEAFF. In nucleotides, the CDR3 is TGTGCCAGCAGTCCGTTTGTCACTGAAGCTTTCTTT.

This clonotype was seen ten or more times. The rearrangement uses TRBV7-3 and TRBJ1-6, with no clear D. From germline, CDR1 is SGHTA and CDR2 FQGTGA. V was clipped by 2 bases and J by 7 bases, with 12 bases between them. The CDR3 sequence is 15 residues long. CDR3 DNA: TGTGCCAGCAGCTTACAGCCGGGAGGGAATTCACCCCTCCACTTT. It codes for CASSLQPGGNSPLHF.

The V and J genes are TRBV11-1 and TRBJ2-3, with TRBD2 matching 10 bases. V shed 2 bases, J shed 4 bases, and the junction held 3 bases outside the gene matches. CDR1 and CDR2 (germline): SGHAT, FQDESV (reference sequence). The CDR3 length is 15 residues. CDR3 sequence (DNA): TGTGCCAGCAGCTTAAGCGGGGGGGCCGCAGATACGCAGTATTTT. This encodes CASSLSGGAADTQYF.

The chain recombines TRBV20-1 with TRBJ1-4, with 8 positions matching TRBD1. CDR3 length: 13 residues. V shed 4 bases and J 6 bases; nucleotides not matched to a gene: 4. Germline lookup yields CDR1 DFQATT and CDR2 SNEGSKA (reference sequence). The CDR3 DNA reads TGCAGTGCTACAGGGGGCCTAGATGAAAAACTGTTTTTT. Its translation: CSATGGLDEKLFF.

The table lists this clonotype with a few counts. This chain uses TRBV12-3 or TRBV12-4 with TRBJ2-7, with 7 bases fitting TRBD1. This CDR3 contains 15 residues. V lost 4 bases and J lost 4; bases outside the gene matches: 10. CDR3 protein: CASSSQGIWMYEQYF. Written as DNA, the CDR3 is TGTGCCAGCAGTTCACAGGGGATTTGGATGTACGAGCAGTACTTC.

A few counts support this clonotype. This chain links TRBV27 with TRBJ2-6; D is undetermined. CDR1 is MNHEY and CDR2 is SMNVEV in the germline V gene (reference sequence). CDR3 length: 15 residues. Trimming cost V 6 bases and J 0 bases, with 9 bases left between them. CDR3 nucleotide sequence: TGTGCCAGCAGCCCGGACGGCTCTGGGGCCAACGTCCTGACTTTC. It yields the protein CASSPDGSGANVLTF.

This sequence joins TRBV7-2 and TRBJ2-7; 8 nucleotides match TRBD1. Looked up from germline, CDR1 is SGHTA and CDR2 is FQGNSA. This CDR3 contains 15 residues. With 4 bases clipped from V and 4 bases from J, the junction kept 9 bases outside the gene matches. The CDR3 spells CASSSSGQAYYEQYF. CDR3 coding DNA: TGTGCCAGCAGCTCTTCGGGACAGGCCTATTACGAGCAGTACTTC.